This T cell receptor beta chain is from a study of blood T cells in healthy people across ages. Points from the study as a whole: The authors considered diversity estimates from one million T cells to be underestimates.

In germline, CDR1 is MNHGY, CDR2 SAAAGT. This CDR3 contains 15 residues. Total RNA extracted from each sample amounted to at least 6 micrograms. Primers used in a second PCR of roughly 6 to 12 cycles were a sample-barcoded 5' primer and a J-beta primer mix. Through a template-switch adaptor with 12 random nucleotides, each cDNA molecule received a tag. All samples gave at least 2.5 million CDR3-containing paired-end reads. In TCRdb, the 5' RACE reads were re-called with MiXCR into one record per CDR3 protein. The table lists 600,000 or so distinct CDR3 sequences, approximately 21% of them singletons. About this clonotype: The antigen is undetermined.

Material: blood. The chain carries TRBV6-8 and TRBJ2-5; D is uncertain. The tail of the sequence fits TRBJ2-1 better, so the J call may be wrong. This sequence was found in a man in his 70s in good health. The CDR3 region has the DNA TGTGCCAGCAGTTCTGAGGCGGTGGCTGGGAATGAGCAGTTCTTC. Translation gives CASSSEAVAGNEQFF.